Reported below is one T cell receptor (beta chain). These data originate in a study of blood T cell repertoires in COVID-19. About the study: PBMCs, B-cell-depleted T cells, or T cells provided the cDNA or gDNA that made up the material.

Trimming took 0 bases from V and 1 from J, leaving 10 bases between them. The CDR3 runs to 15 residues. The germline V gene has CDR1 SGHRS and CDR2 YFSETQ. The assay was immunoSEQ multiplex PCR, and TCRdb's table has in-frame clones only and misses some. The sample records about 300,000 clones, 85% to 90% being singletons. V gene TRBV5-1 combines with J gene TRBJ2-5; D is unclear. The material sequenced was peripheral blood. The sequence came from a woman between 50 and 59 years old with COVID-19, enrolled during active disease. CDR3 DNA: TGCGCCAGCAGCTTGGCCTTACTTATCCAAGAGACCCAGTACTTC. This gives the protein CASSLALLIQETQYF.